A selection of T cell receptor beta chains follows, all from one sample in a study of blood T cell repertoires in COVID-19. Libraries were prepared by immunoSEQ multiplex PCR; TCRdb keeps only in-frame clonotypes and omits some of them. The table shows roughly 200,000 clones, with roughly 84% occurring only once. What was sequenced was peripheral blood. These receptors were obtained from a human donor in a cohort sampled during active COVID-19. The CDR3 runs from the conserved cysteine through the conserved F or W. D genes are given only for firm matches. Clone size is stated in some rows and not others, as once, few, many or a class when expanded.

V gene	clone size	J gene	D gene	CDR3 protein	CDR3 DNA
TRBV28	.	TRBJ1-2	.	CASSPGPRDIRWQPF	TGTGCCAGCAGTCCAGGCCCCCGGGACATCCGATGGCAACCCTTC
TRBV3-1/TRBV3-2	.	TRBJ2-7	TRBD1	CASSPGTGGSYEQYF	TGTGCCAGCAGCCCCGGGACAGGGGGCTCGTACGAGCAGTACTTC
TRBV29-1	.	TRBJ1-1	TRBD1	CSAGGRGNEAFF	TGCAGCGCAGGGGGCCGAGGGAATGAAGCTTTCTTT
TRBV6-4	once	TRBJ1-2	.	CASSEQAANYGYTF	TGTGCCAGCAGTGAACAGGCAGCTAACTATGGCTACACCTTC
TRBV2	.	TRBJ1-3	.	CASSPVGLGGNTIYF	TGTGCCAGCAGTCCAGTGGGGCTTGGCGGAAACACCATATATTTT
TRBV18	.	TRBJ2-4	TRBD1	CASSSGQGNPNIQYF	TGTGCCAGCTCATCTGGACAGGGGAACCCAAACATTCAGTACTTC
TRBV4-1	.	TRBJ2-7	.	CASSQGAEQYF	TGCGCCAGCAGCCAAGGAGCCGAGCAGTACTTC
TRBV19	.	TRBJ1-1	.	CASSIWDKGDTEAFF	TGTGCCAGTAGTATATGGGACAAAGGGGACACTGAAGCTTTCTTT
TRBV28	once	TRBJ1-5	TRBD1	CASRTQGGGNQPQHF	TGTGCCAGCAGGACACAGGGGGGAGGCAATCAGCCCCAGCATTTT
TRBV28	.	TRBJ1-5	TRBD1	CASSSRGLSQGVGQPQHF	TGTGCCAGCAGTTCGAGGGGTCTCAGTCAGGGGGTAGGTCAGCCCCAGCATTTT
TRBV10-2	.	TRBJ2-7	TRBD2	CASSHLAGSTYEQYF	TGCGCCAGCAGCCATCTAGCGGGCAGCACCTACGAGCAGTACTTC
TRBV12-3/TRBV12-4	.	TRBJ1-3	.	CATGRGSGNTIYF	TGTGCCACCGGGCGGGGCTCTGGAAACACCATATATTTT
TRBV5-4	.	TRBJ2-3	.	CASSLKPDTQYF	TGTGCCAGCAGCTTGAAGCCAGATACGCAGTATTTT
TRBV28	.	TRBJ1-5	.	CASSQFTLETETFWPQHF	TGTGCCAGCAGTCAGTTCACTTTGGAGACAGAAACTTTTTGGCCCCAGCATTTT
TRBV18	.	TRBJ2-5	TRBD2	CASSLPSGGYQETQYF	TGTGCCAGCTCACTGCCTAGCGGGGGGTACCAAGAGACCCAGTACTTC
TRBV7-2	.	TRBJ1-4	.	CASSFRQGRGTTNEKLFF	TGTGCCAGCAGCTTCCGCCAGGGTAGGGGGACAACTAATGAAAAACTGTTTTTT
TRBV7-2	.	TRBJ2-1	TRBD2	CASSLGGGRGGEQFF	TGTGCCAGCAGCTTAGGTGGCGGGAGGGGTGGTGAGCAGTTCTTC
TRBV19	.	TRBJ1-5	TRBD1	CASKRTGTYSNQPQHF	TGTGCCAGTAAAAGGACAGGGACCTATAGCAATCAGCCCCAGCATTTT
TRBV29-1	.	TRBJ1-1	.	CSVEGRLNTEAFF	TGCAGCGTTGAAGGCAGGTTGAACACTGAAGCTTTCTTT
TRBV4-3	.	TRBJ1-4	.	CASSQDPYGGRGEKLFF	TGCGCCAGCAGCCAGGACCCTTACGGGGGGAGGGGTGAAAAACTGTTTTTT
TRBV11-2	.	TRBJ1-3	.	CASSLGGGSGNTIYF	TGTGCCAGCAGCTTAGGGGGGGGCTCTGGAAACACCATATATTTT
TRBV2	.	TRBJ2-7	TRBD2	CASSGSSGGYEQYF	TGTGCCAGCAGTGGGTCTAGCGGGGGCTACGAGCAGTACTTC
TRBV2	.	TRBJ1-3	.	CASRRNWVTVGNTIYF	TGTGCCAGCAGACGGAACTGGGTAACAGTTGGAAACACCATATATTTT
TRBV5-5	.	TRBJ1-5	.	CASSVDSTSNQPQHF	TGTGCCAGCAGCGTGGACAGTACGAGCAATCAGCCCCAGCATTTT
TRBV27	.	TRBJ2-7	.	CASSLRGEYEQYF	TGTGCCAGCAGTCTCAGGGGGGAGTACGAGCAGTACTTC
TRBV2	.	TRBJ2-5	TRBD1	CASSPRTGGDRKTQYF	TGTGCCAGCAGTCCCCGAACAGGGGGCGATCGAAAGACCCAGTACTTC
TRBV27	.	TRBJ1-2	TRBD1	CATRGTGGGYTF	TGTGCCACTAGAGGGACAGGGGGTGGCTACACCTTC
TRBV28	few	TRBJ1-5	TRBD1	CASSDRGPSNQPQHF	TGTGCCAGCAGTGACAGGGGGCCAAGCAATCAGCCCCAGCATTTT
TRBV5-6	.	TRBJ2-3	TRBD2	CASSDRLAGDTQYF	TGTGCCAGCAGCGACCGACTAGCGGGGGATACGCAGTATTTT
TRBV19	.	TRBJ1-1	TRBD1	CASSRTTGVNTEAFF	TGTGCCAGTAGTAGGACGACAGGGGTTAACACTGAAGCTTTCTTT
TRBV27	.	TRBJ1-2	TRBD1	CASSPTGGAYGYTF	TGTGCCAGCAGTCCAACAGGGGGCGCCTATGGCTACACCTTC
TRBV7-3	.	TRBJ1-6	.	CASSLQGTYNSPLHF	TGTGCCAGCAGCCTCCAGGGGACCTATAATTCACCCCTCCACTTT
TRBV19	.	TRBJ1-1	.	CASSDGRGTEAFF	TGTGCCAGTAGTGATGGGAGAGGCACTGAAGCTTTCTTT
TRBV5-4	.	TRBJ1-2	.	CASSPDRHYGYTF	TGTGCCAGCAGCCCCGACAGGCACTATGGCTACACCTTC
TRBV6-1	.	TRBJ1-1	TRBD1	CASSAPGQTMNTEAFF	TGTGCCAGCAGTGCACCGGGACAGACTATGAACACTGAAGCTTTCTTT
TRBV27	.	TRBJ2-7	TRBD2	CASSGTGTSGRAGGIEQYF	TGTGCCAGCAGTGGCACCGGGACTAGCGGGAGGGCCGGTGGAATCGAGCAGTACTTC